Below are 27 T cell receptor beta chains sequenced from a single sample in a study of early T cells in non-severe SARS-CoV-2 infection. TCRdb fed the 5' RACE reads into MiXCR, producing one record per CDR3 protein. Of around 71,000 distinct CDR3 sequences listed, about 9% are singletons. The sequences come from whole blood, collected at baseline. The origin of the receptors is an adult who was a healthcare worker with PCR-confirmed SARS-CoV-2 infection or an uninfected control (not recorded which).

This clonotype has at least ten counts. CDR3 region: CATQGVPNYGYTF. The CDR3 DNA sequence: TGTGCCACCCAGGGGGTCCCTAACTATGGCTACACCTTC. The V call is TRBV28, the J call TRBJ1-2; TRBD1 matches 7 bases. Germline V gene data show CDR1 as MDHEN and CDR2 as SYDVKM. The CDR3 is 13 residues long. V shed 10 bases, J shed 0 bases, and the junction held 5 bases outside the gene matches.

There are many counts of this clonotype. V usage is TRBV11-2 and J usage is TRBJ2-1; D not certain. Trimming took off 3 bases at V and 10 bases at J, with 13 bases between the two ends. Looked up from germline, CDR1 is SGHAT and CDR2 is FQNNGV. This CDR3 is 13 amino acids long. CDR3 loop: CASSLEPFGEQFF. DNA for the CDR3: TGTGCCAGCAGCTTGGAACCTTTCGGGGAGCAGTTCTTC.

This chain uses TRBV6-2 or TRBV6-3 with TRBJ2-2, with 11 bases fitting TRBD2. The CDR3 extends over 18 amino acids. Germline values: CDR1 MNHEY, CDR2 SVGEGT. Trimming took 7 bases from V and 8 from J; bases not matched to a gene: 18. The CDR3, as DNA: TGTGCCAGCACCACCTCTAGCGGGAGGTTCAGTTTGAGAGGGGAGCTGTTTTTT. This gives the protein CASTTSSGRFSLRGELFF.

The DNA for the CDR3 is TGTGCCAGCCAGTCGGATAGCAATCAGCCCCAGCATTTT. It specifies CASQSDSNQPQHF. The V gene is TRBV12-3 or TRBV12-4, the J gene TRBJ1-5; D unresolved. Trimming pared 8 bases from V and 0 bases from J, leaving 8 bases between. The CDR3 extends over 13 amino acids.

In this sample, this clonotype turned up once. The chain couples TRBV29-1 to TRBJ2-3, with D perhaps matching TRBD2 (5 bases). Germline V gene lookup returns CDR1 SQVTM and CDR2 ANQGSEA. The CDR3 spans 17 residues. V was pared by 0 bases and J by 0 bases, with 16 bases between. The DNA for the CDR3 is TGCAGCGTTGAAGATCTATACAGCGGTACTAGCACAGATACGCAGTATTTT. Its protein product is CSVEDLYSGTSTDTQYF.

In regard to this clonotype: Being one base from a much bigger clone, this may be a read error. The V gene is TRBV7-2, the J gene TRBJ2-2; D not resolved. The CDR3 covers 12 residues. The germline V gene has CDR1 SGHTA and CDR2 FQGNSA. CDR3 DNA: TGTGCCTGCAGCTCTAATACCGGGGAGCTGTTTTTT. Residues: CACSSNTGELFF.

The chain links TRBV7-2 to TRBJ2-3; TRBD2 matches at 12 bases. The CDR3 spans 17 residues. The germline V gene encodes CDR1 SGHTA and CDR2 FQGNSA. V lost 8 bases, J lost 3 bases, and 12 bases stayed unmatched. The CDR3 DNA reads TGTGCCAGCGAATTGCCTAGCGGGAGGGCCCGGACAGATACGCAGTATTTT. Its protein is CASELPSGRARTDTQYF. Using reference TRBV7-2 and TRBJ2-3 for the parts outside the CDR3, the full variable domain is GAGVSQSPSNKVTEKGKDVELRCDPISGHTALYWYRQSLGQGLEFLIYFQGNSAPDKSGLPSDRFSAERTGGSVSTLTIQRTQQEDSAVYLCASELPSGRARTDTQYFGPGTRLTVL.

This clonotype was seen ten or more times. This chain connects TRBV20-1 to TRBJ2-1, with TRBD2 matching 7 bases. V was pared by 1 base and J by 6 bases, with 9 bases of the junction left unmatched. There are 15 residues in the CDR3. Germline V gene data show CDR1 as DFQATT and CDR2 as SNEGSKA (reference sequence). The CDR3 protein is CSARGRSGKINEQFF. The DNA for the CDR3 is TGCAGTGCTAGAGGACGAAGCGGGAAGATCAATGAGCAGTTCTTC.

The gene calls are TRBV3-1 and TRBJ1-1, with a possible D match to TRBD1 (5 bases). CDR3 length: 11 residues. Germline loops: CDR1 LGHDT, CDR2 YNNKEL (reference sequence). Between the trimmed V and J ends, which lost 3 bases and 6 bases, there was a span of 5 bases. The DNA of the CDR3 is TGTGCCAGCAGCCAGGGGGCTGAAGCTTTCTTT. Its protein product is CASSQGAEAFF.

This clonotype was detected many times. The chain links TRBV6-1 to TRBJ2-7, with TRBD2 identical over 12 bases. Germline V gene lookup returns CDR1 MNHNS and CDR2 SASEGT. The CDR3 has 17 residues. V was clipped by 1 base and J by 6 bases; unmatched bases: 10. The CDR3 loop is CASSEGLAGANGREQYF. CDR3 coding DNA: TGTGCCAGCAGTGAAGGACTAGCGGGAGCCAACGGTCGCGAGCAGTACTTC.

The chain recombines TRBV7-3 with TRBJ2-1; D gene uncertain. Trimming cost V 2 bases and J 0 bases, with 8 bases left between them. The germline CDR1 and CDR2 sequences are SGHTA and FQGTGA. The CDR3 extends over 15 amino acids. CDR3: CASSLYRDSYNEQFF. CDR3 DNA: TGTGCCAGCAGCTTATATCGAGACTCCTACAATGAGCAGTTCTTC.

This clonotype was observed many times. The chain uses TRBV6-2 or TRBV6-3 and TRBJ2-1; D is possibly TRBD2 (5 bases). This CDR3 contains 12 residues. From germline, CDR1 is MNHEY and CDR2 SVGEGT. Trimming removed 5 bases from V and 13 bases from J, with 15 bases in between. The CDR3 is CASSVAWESQFF. The CDR3 DNA sequence: TGTGCCAGCAGTGTGGCCTGGGAGAGCCAGTTCTTC.

This clonotype was picked up many times. The chain joins TRBV12-3 or TRBV12-4 to TRBJ1-3; TRBD1 is a possible D gene (5 bases). The CDR3 has 13 amino acids. V dropped 6 bases and J dropped 4 bases, with 10 bases sitting between them. The CDR3 DNA reads TGTGCCAGCAGAGGAGGGGTCGGAAACACCATATATTTT. Protein product: CASRGGVGNTIYF.

At least ten counts were recorded for this clonotype. This rearrangement joins TRBV7-8 to TRBJ2-2; D possibly corresponds to TRBD1 (6 bases). V lost 1 base to trimming and J lost 5 bases, with 8 bases between them. CDR1 and CDR2 from the germline V gene are SGHVS and FQNEAQ. The CDR3 length is 14 residues. The DNA for the CDR3 is TGTGCCAGCAGCTTAGGCCAGGGGACCGGGGAGCTGTTTTTT. Translated: CASSLGQGTGELFF.

This clonotype was recorded many times. The chain joins TRBV7-2 to TRBJ2-7; TRBD2 agrees at 7 bases. The CDR3 is 14 amino acids. With 0 bases clipped from V and 3 bases from J, the junction kept 2 bases outside the gene matches. The germline CDR1 and CDR2 sequences are SGHTA and FQGNSA. DNA of the CDR3: TGTGCCAGCAGCTTAGCGCGGGGGTTCTACGAGCAGTACTTC. It yields the protein CASSLARGFYEQYF.

This clonotype was observed many times. The chain recombines TRBV28 with TRBJ2-3; 12 bases match TRBD2. V was clipped by 4 bases and J by 0 bases; unmatched bases: 5. The CDR3 has 17 residues. CDR1 MDHEN and CDR2 SYDVKM come from the germline V gene. The CDR3 region has the DNA TGTGCCAGCAGTTCAATGACTAGCGGGAGTAGCACAGATACGCAGTATTTT. Its protein is CASSSMTSGSSTDTQYF.

The gene calls are TRBV20-1 and TRBJ2-1; 9 bases match TRBD2. The CDR3 covers 13 residues. Germline loops: CDR1 DFQATT, CDR2 SNEGSKA (reference sequence). Trimming took 6 bases from V and 7 from J; bases not matched to a gene: 7. CDR3 protein: CSARGLAKNEQFF. CDR3 sequence (DNA): TGCAGTGCCCGGGGACTAGCCAAGAATGAGCAGTTCTTC.

The gene calls are TRBV18 and TRBJ2-1, with D perhaps assigned TRBD1 or TRBD2 (6 bases each). Germline values: CDR1 KGHSH, CDR2 LQKENI. CDR3 length: 18 amino acids. The V end lost 1 base, the J end lost 0 bases, and 16 bases lay between the germline ends. CDR3 coding DNA: TGTGCCAGCTCACCACTAAAGGGGGGACTCAGCTCCTACAATGAGCAGTTCTTC. Translated: CASSPLKGGLSSYNEQFF. The complete variable domain, with remaining parts taken from reference TRBV18 and TRBJ2-1, reads NAGVMQNPRHLVRRRGQEARLRCSPMKGHSHVYWYRQLPEEGLKFMVYLQKENIIDESGMPKERFSAEFPKEGPSILRIQQVVRGDSAAYFCASSPLKGGLSSYNEQFFGPGTRLTVL.

This clonotype was seen a handful of times. The rearrangement uses TRBV4-3 and TRBJ2-2; the D gene is possibly TRBD1 (6 bases). Germline V gene lookup returns CDR1 LGHNA and CDR2 YSLEER. Trimming shortened V by 2 bases and J by 5 bases, and 6 bases separated the two germline ends. CDR3 length: 13 amino acids. CDR3 region: CASSQQGTGELFF. CDR3 in DNA: TGCGCCAGCAGCCAACAGGGGACCGGGGAGCTGTTTTTT.

V and J are TRBV9 and TRBJ1-6; 9 bases are shared with TRBD1. The CDR3 covers 15 residues. Germline values: CDR1 SGDLS, CDR2 YYNGEE. V gave up 3 bases and J gave up 7 bases; unmatched junction bases: 5. In DNA, the CDR3 is TGTGCCAGCAGCGACGGGACAGGGAGGAATTCACCCCTCCACTTT. This sequence encodes CASSDGTGRNSPLHF.

This clonotype has just a few counts. The chain has TRBV7-9 and TRBJ2-1, with 9 bases lining up with TRBD2. The CDR3 is 15 residues long. Germline CDR1 reads SEHNR; CDR2 reads FQNEAQ (reference sequence). The junction had 2 bases not matched to a gene; V was cut back by 5 bases and J by 0 bases. This CDR3 reads CASSQTSGSYNEQFF. The CDR3, as DNA: TGTGCCAGCAGCCAGACTAGCGGCTCCTACAATGAGCAGTTCTTC.

This chain uses TRBV20-1 with TRBJ2-3; TRBD2 agrees at 7 bases. Losses at the gene ends were 4 bases for V and 4 bases for J; bases not matched to a gene: 2. The CDR3 spans 12 residues. Germline V gene data show CDR1 as DFQATT and CDR2 as SNEGSKA (reference sequence). The CDR3: CSAIRGADTQYF. As DNA, the CDR3 is TGCAGTGCTATCCGGGGGGCAGATACGCAGTATTTT.

V usage is TRBV10-3 and J usage is TRBJ2-1, with D unclear. The CDR3 extends over 11 amino acids. Trimming pared 5 bases from V and 7 bases from J, leaving 6 bases between. The V gene's germline CDR1 is ENHRY and CDR2 SYGVKD. CDR3 coding DNA: TGTGCCATCAGTTCATTGAATGAGCAGTTCTTC. Protein sequence: CAISSLNEQFF.

This clonotype was counted a few times. This rearrangement joins TRBV28 to TRBJ2-7, with 9 bases matching TRBD2. CDR1 and CDR2 from the germline V gene are MDHEN and SYDVKM. The CDR3 spans 17 residues. With 4 bases clipped from V and 0 bases from J, the junction kept 10 bases outside the gene matches. CDR3 loop: CASSSSPAGGSSYEQYF. As DNA, the CDR3 is TGTGCCAGCAGTTCATCCCCGGCGGGAGGGAGCTCCTACGAGCAGTACTTC.

This clonotype was detected ten times or more. The chain employs TRBV19 and TRBJ2-1, with 7 bases matching TRBD1. This CDR3 is built from 16 residues. The V gene end was trimmed by 10 bases and the J gene end by 4 bases; junction bases not matched to a gene: 16. CDR1 and CDR2 (germline): LNHDA, SQIVND (reference sequence). The CDR3 nucleotides read TGTGCCACTAACTCCCGGGTGGCAGGGGGTTACAATGAGCAGTTCTTC. Protein product: CATNSRVAGGYNEQFF. The full variable domain, rest sourced from reference TRBV19 and TRBJ2-1, is DGGITQSPKYLFRKEGQNVTLSCEQNLNHDAMYWYRQDPGQGLRLIYYSQIVNDFQKGDIAEGYSVSREKKESFPLTVTSAQKNPTAFYLCATNSRVAGGYNEQFFGPGTRLTVL.

This clonotype was seen a few times. The chain joins TRBV29-1 to TRBJ2-7; possibly TRBD1 for D (6 bases). The CDR3 spans 12 residues. CDR1 and CDR2 (germline): SQVTM, ANQGSEA. V was cut by 6 bases and J by 3 bases, with 12 bases left in between. CDR3 sequence reads: CSVDSGNYEQYF. CDR3 coding DNA: TGCAGCGTGGACAGTGGGAACTACGAGCAGTACTTC.

This clonotype was recorded at least ten times. The CDR3 protein is CASSLDGTEAFF. The CDR3 bases are TGTGCCAGCAGCTTGGACGGGACTGAAGCTTTCTTT. V is TRBV5-6 and J is TRBJ1-1; D remains unclear. Between the trimmed V and J ends, which lost 0 bases and 5 bases, there was a span of 5 bases. The CDR3 runs to 12 residues. Germline assignment: CDR1 SGHDT and CDR2 YYEEEE.